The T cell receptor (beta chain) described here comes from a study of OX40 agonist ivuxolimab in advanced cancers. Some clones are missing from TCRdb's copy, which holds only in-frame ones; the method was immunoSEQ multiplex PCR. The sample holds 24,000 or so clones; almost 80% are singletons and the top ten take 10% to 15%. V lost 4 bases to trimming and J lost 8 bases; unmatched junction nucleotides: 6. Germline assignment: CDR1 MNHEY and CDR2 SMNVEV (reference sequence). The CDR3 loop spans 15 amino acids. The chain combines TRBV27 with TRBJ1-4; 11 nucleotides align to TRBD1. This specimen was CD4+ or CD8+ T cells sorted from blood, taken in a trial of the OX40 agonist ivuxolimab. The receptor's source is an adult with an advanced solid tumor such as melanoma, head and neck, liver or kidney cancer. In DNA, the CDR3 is TGTGCCAGCAGTTCCGGACAGGGGGCTTTCGAAAAACTGTTTTTT. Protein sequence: CASSSGQGAFEKLFF.